This T cell receptor beta chain comes out of a study of blood T cell repertoires in COVID-19. Study summary: T cells, B-cell-depleted T cells, or PBMCs supplied cDNA or gDNA.

Enrollees, about 18 to 89 years old, lived in some 24 US areas. Clinical histories supplied by participants themselves formed the basis of cohort assignment. The germline V and J ends were trimmed by 3 bases and 7 bases, with 12 bases remaining between them. Germline V gene data show CDR1 as LNHNV and CDR2 as YYDKDF (reference sequence). The CDR3 totals 13 residues. Method: immunoSEQ multiplex PCR; TCRdb's copy keeps in-frame clones and lacks some. Among about 250,000 clones listed, 70% to 90% were seen once. Material: PBMCs or T cells enriched from blood (not recorded which). The V gene is TRBV15, the J gene TRBJ1-1; D may be TRBD1 (6 bases). The sequence derives from a woman in her thirties who had recovered from COVID-19. DNA for the CDR3: TGTGCCACCAGCAGGCGACAGGCGGGTGAAGCTTTCTTT. Translation gives CATSRRQAGEAFF.